The rows below give T cell receptor beta chains drawn from one sample of a study of T cells expressing NK-cell markers. Using the 5' RACE reads, TCRdb records one entry per CDR3 protein without DNA. The listing contains about 260,000 distinct CDR3 sequences. Sequenced sample: blood T cells: a sorted CD56 or NKG2C T cell subset, CD4+ or CD8+ T cells, or bulk PBMC T cells (not recorded which). The receptor source for this set is a man between 18 and 29 years old in good health. CDR3s include the opening cysteine and the closing phenylalanine or tryptophan.

CDR3aa: CAISDVSRLAGSVGNEQFF
v_gene: TRBV10-3
j_gene: TRBJ2-1

CDR3aa: CASSLGLAGEREQYF
v_gene: TRBV5-4
j_gene: TRBJ2-7

CDR3aa: CASSQLAGQSTDTQYF
v_gene: TRBV4-2
j_gene: TRBJ2-3

CDR3aa: CASSNRPTDTQYF
v_gene: TRBV12-3/TRBV12-4
j_gene: TRBJ2-3

CDR3aa: CASSSRGTGELFF
v_gene: TRBV12-3/TRBV12-4
j_gene: TRBJ2-2

CDR3aa: CSAAGQAGNTIYF
v_gene: TRBV20-1
j_gene: TRBJ1-3

CDR3aa: CASSLEFIDTVPYF
v_gene: TRBV11-3
j_gene: TRBJ2-3

CDR3aa: CASKPTGSGIQYF
v_gene: TRBV12-3/TRBV12-4
j_gene: TRBJ2-4

CDR3aa: CASSPVRLGRSYNEQFF
v_gene: TRBV27
j_gene: TRBJ2-1

CDR3aa: CASSWTNTGELFF
v_gene: TRBV5-4
j_gene: TRBJ2-2

CDR3aa: CATQGGNQPQHF
v_gene: TRBV6-2/TRBV6-3
j_gene: TRBJ1-5

CDR3aa: CATLGLAGNTIYF
v_gene: TRBV6-1
j_gene: TRBJ1-3

CDR3aa: CASSPDRGRRNTIYF
v_gene: TRBV5-1
j_gene: TRBJ1-3

CDR3aa: CSAPEKRGSSYNEQFF
v_gene: TRBV20-1
j_gene: TRBJ2-1

CDR3aa: CASSPQGSGNTIYF
v_gene: TRBV19
j_gene: TRBJ1-3

CDR3aa: CASSQRQGFAYEQYF
v_gene: TRBV7-8
j_gene: TRBJ2-7

CDR3aa: CAWSVFGSPGSKNTGELFF
v_gene: TRBV30
j_gene: TRBJ2-2

CDR3aa: CSVQGLAGSTDTQYF
v_gene: TRBV29-1
j_gene: TRBJ2-3

CDR3aa: CSARERAAYGYTF
v_gene: TRBV20-1
j_gene: TRBJ1-2

CDR3aa: CSLMGTDTQYF
v_gene: TRBV29-1
j_gene: TRBJ2-3

CDR3aa: CASSRAPGLVQETQYF
v_gene: TRBV6-1
j_gene: TRBJ2-5

CDR3aa: CASSPQSPGRNSNQPQHF
v_gene: TRBV11-2
j_gene: TRBJ1-5

CDR3aa: CASSVLGHQGGELFF
v_gene: TRBV9
j_gene: TRBJ2-2

CDR3aa: CASSYGTSKETQYF
v_gene: TRBV6-5
j_gene: TRBJ2-5

CDR3aa: CASSQATSGANTGELFF
v_gene: TRBV4-3
j_gene: TRBJ2-2

CDR3aa: CASSWTRGETQYF
v_gene: TRBV28
j_gene: TRBJ2-5

CDR3aa: CASSKFLTTGGLGSGYGYTF
v_gene: TRBV7-2
j_gene: TRBJ1-2

CDR3aa: CASSPRTSGMTDTQYF
v_gene: TRBV5-1
j_gene: TRBJ2-3

CDR3aa: CASSSKGGADTQYF
v_gene: TRBV7-2
j_gene: TRBJ2-3

CDR3aa: CSAAHGTGSTDTQYF
v_gene: TRBV20-1
j_gene: TRBJ2-3

CDR3aa: CSVPHGSVNTGELFF
v_gene: TRBV29-1
j_gene: TRBJ2-2

CDR3aa: CASSQRWLSGASNEQFF
v_gene: TRBV27
j_gene: TRBJ2-1

CDR3aa: CSARAIAAGLSSGANVLTF
v_gene: TRBV20-1
j_gene: TRBJ2-6

CDR3aa: CASSENRGISGELFF
v_gene: TRBV25-1
j_gene: TRBJ2-2

CDR3aa: CASSQDRGTEQFF
v_gene: TRBV3-1
j_gene: TRBJ2-1

CDR3aa: CSRGENNYEQYF
v_gene: TRBV29-1
j_gene: TRBJ2-7

CDR3aa: CASSGTGHSETQYF
v_gene: TRBV6-1
j_gene: TRBJ2-5

CDR3aa: CASRGWVNTEAFF
v_gene: TRBV5-1
j_gene: TRBJ1-1

CDR3aa: CASSFQGLGTGELFF
v_gene: TRBV12-3/TRBV12-4
j_gene: TRBJ2-2

CDR3aa: CASSIAGANVLTF
v_gene: TRBV19
j_gene: TRBJ2-6

CDR3aa: CASMPQRVDTGELFF
v_gene: TRBV25-1
j_gene: TRBJ2-2

CDR3aa: CASSPSGGMSSNQPQHF
v_gene: TRBV18
j_gene: TRBJ1-5

CDR3aa: CSVRYRDVQTQYF
v_gene: TRBV29-1
j_gene: TRBJ2-5

CDR3aa: CASSLTASYEQYF
v_gene: TRBV12-3/TRBV12-4
j_gene: TRBJ2-7

CDR3aa: CASSSQGWRGYTF
v_gene: TRBV28
j_gene: TRBJ1-2

CDR3aa: CASSPRTGLSGTSYEQYF
v_gene: TRBV12-3/TRBV12-4
j_gene: TRBJ2-7

CDR3aa: CAISEREGAKNIQYF
v_gene: TRBV10-3
j_gene: TRBJ2-4

CDR3aa: CATRIGNAGANVLTF
v_gene: TRBV15
j_gene: TRBJ2-6